The 8 T cell receptor beta chains listed next were all sequenced from one sample in a study of T-cell reconstitution after alpha-beta-depleted transplantation in children. Unique molecular identifiers featured in how the TCRbeta library was prepared. TCRdb passed the PCR reads through MiXCR, listing each CDR3 protein once. The sample includes a few hundred thousand distinct CDR3 sequences, roughly an eighth seen only once; the top ten take under 7%. Sequences were derived from PBMCs from the stem cell graft donor, sampled from the stem cell graft. These receptors were taken from a human donor who donated a stem cell graft to a child with combined immunodeficiency.

This clonotype has only one observation. The rearrangement links TRBV10-3 to TRBJ2-2; TRBD2 agrees at 10 bases. CDR3 length equals 15 residues. V shed 7 bases and J 5 bases; nucleotides not matched to a gene: 7. From germline, CDR1 is ENHRY and CDR2 SYGVKD. The CDR3 sequence is CAINPSGRMTGELFF. The CDR3 nucleotides are TGTGCCATCAATCCTAGCGGGAGAATGACCGGGGAGCTGTTTTTT.

The genes are TRBV7-9 and TRBJ2-3; D may be TRBD2 (6 bases). V was trimmed by 7 bases and J by 2 bases, leaving 13 bases between them. Germline values: CDR1 SEHNR, CDR2 FQNEAQ (reference sequence). The CDR3 totals 14 residues. The DNA for the CDR3 is TGTGCCAGCATATTTCGGGAGCTCACAGATACGCAGTATTTT. Protein product: CASIFRELTDTQYF.

The chain has TRBV15 and TRBJ2-1; 12 bases align to TRBD2. This CDR3 comprises 22 residues. Germline CDR1 and CDR2: LNHNV and YYDKDF (reference sequence). The junction had 22 bases not matched to a gene; V was cut back by 3 bases and J by 4 bases. CDR3 sequence reads: CATSRETLGTGSLAGGYNEQFF. In DNA form, the CDR3 reads TGTGCCACCAGCAGGGAAACCTTGGGCACAGGGAGTCTAGCGGGAGGGTACAATGAGCAGTTCTTC.

This clonotype appeared a few times. V and J are TRBV7-9 and TRBJ1-2; the D gene is possibly TRBD1 (6 bases). From germline, CDR1 is SEHNR and CDR2 FQNEAQ (reference sequence). V shed 5 bases and J shed 3 bases, with 19 bases lying between them. The CDR3 totals 16 residues. The CDR3 is CASSLGTGFLYYGYTF. CDR3 nucleotide sequence: TGTGCCAGCAGCCTCGGAACAGGGTTTCTCTACTATGGCTACACCTTC.

The chain recombines TRBV4-3 with TRBJ2-7; a possible D gene is TRBD2 (5 bases). This CDR3 contains 16 residues. CDR1 and CDR2 from the germline V gene are LGHNA and YSLEER. Trimming removed 0 bases at V and 7 bases at J, with 19 bases between. CDR3 nucleotides: TGCGCCAGCAGCCAAGATGGCCGAGAATCGTCGGGAGAGCAGTACTTC. It is translated as CASSQDGRESSGEQYF.

The J gene is TRBJ2-1, the V gene TRBV11-3; 7 nucleotides match TRBD2. CDR3 length: 14 amino acids. Germline CDR1 reads SGHNT; CDR2 reads YENEEA. V was pared by 8 bases and J by 2 bases, with 6 bases of the junction left unmatched. The CDR3 region is CASGRTRTYNEQFF. The CDR3 nucleotides read TGTGCCAGCGGCCGGACTAGAACCTACAATGAGCAGTTCTTC.

This clonotype appeared many times. This chain connects TRBV7-6 to TRBJ2-5, with D perhaps TRBD1 (6 bases). In germline, CDR1 is SGHVS, CDR2 FNYEAQ. CDR3 size: 14 residues. V was cut by 3 bases and J by 1 base, with 9 bases left in between. CDR3: CASSFDRTQETQYF. CDR3 DNA sequence: TGTGCCAGCAGCTTCGACAGGACCCAAGAGACCCAGTACTTC.

This chain uses TRBV12-3 or TRBV12-4 with TRBJ1-2, with D hard to call. This CDR3 spans 12 amino acids. V was trimmed by 2 bases and J by 7 bases, leaving 8 bases between them. The CDR3 sequence: CASSLNPSGYTF. CDR3 in DNA: TGTGCCAGCAGTTTAAACCCCAGTGGCTACACCTTC.